A selection of T cell receptor beta chains follows, all from one sample in a study of naive and memory T cell subsets. MiXCR, applied by TCRdb to the UMI-ligation and nested PCR reads, yields one record per CDR3 protein. The sample records about 99,000 distinct CDR3 sequences, more than 14% being singletons. Sequencing was performed on naive CD8+ T cells from blood. The receptors come from a human donor in good health. Both conserved end residues are part of each CDR3. D genes are given only for firm matches. Expanded clones are given a class, and other clones once, few, many or no size at all.

TRBV20-1	few	TRBJ2-4	TRBD2	TGCAGTGCTGCTACATTTCGGACTAGCGGGAGAGCCAAAAACATTCAGTACTTC	CSAATFRTSGRAKNIQYF
TRBV4-2	-	TRBJ2-7	-	TGTGCCAGCTCTCGGTGGGGGGCCGACGAGCAGTACTTC	CASSRWGADEQYF
TRBV28	-	TRBJ2-3	TRBD2	TGTGCCAGCAGTTTCGGCGATAGCGGGAGGACAGATACGCAGTATTTT	CASSFGDSGRTDTQYF
TRBV5-8	few	TRBJ2-1	-	TGTGCCAGCAGCTTTCCGGGGTATGAGCAGTTCTTC	CASSFPGYEQFF
TRBV4-2	-	TRBJ1-1	-	TGTGCCAGCAGCCAAGAGGGGGGGGGTGCTGAAACTGAAGCTTTCTTT	CASSQEGGGAETEAFF
TRBV6-2/TRBV6-3	few	TRBJ2-3	TRBD2	TGTGCCAGCAGTTACTACTACTCGGGGCCGGGACTACCTCAGGATAGTATCACAGATACGCAGTATTTT	CASSYYYSGPGLPQDSITDTQYF
TRBV12-3/TRBV12-4	many	TRBJ1-2	-	TGTGCCAGCAGTTTCGGGAGAGGCTACACCTTC	CASSFGRGYTF
TRBV20-1	-	TRBJ2-1	-	TGCAGTGCTAGAGCCGGGGATGGCCATGAGCAGTTCTTC	CSARAGDGHEQFF
TRBV12-3/TRBV12-4	few	TRBJ2-3	-	TGTGCCAGCAGGCCATGGGGGGCTAGCACAGATACGCAGTATTTT	CASRPWGASTDTQYF
TRBV7-8	few	TRBJ2-7	-	TGTGCCAGCAGCACCAGGGGTGCCCTCTACGAGCAGTACTTC	CASSTRGALYEQYF
TRBV29-1	few	TRBJ1-1	-	TGCAGCGTTGCAGAATTTAGTCTGAACACTGAAGCTTTCTTT	CSVAEFSLNTEAFF
TRBV3-1	many	TRBJ1-1	-	TGTGCCAGCAGCGGGGGGGAGGACATGAACACTGAAGCTTTCTTT	CASSGGEDMNTEAFF
TRBV6-9	many	TRBJ2-7	-	TGTGCCAGCAGTTATCCCCGGGGTGAGTCCCACGAGCAGTACTTC	CASSYPRGESHEQYF
TRBV9	few	TRBJ2-1	-	TGTGCCAGCAAGGAGGGGAATGAGCAGTTCTTC	CASKEGNEQFF
TRBV4-2	-	TRBJ2-7	TRBD2	TGTGCCAGCAGCCTCGGCCGGGAGGGTTACTACGAGCAGTACTTC	CASSLGREGYYEQYF
TRBV25-1	many	TRBJ2-7	-	TGTGCCAGCAGTGAAGGTCCTGGGGGCTACGAGCAGTACTTC	CASSEGPGGYEQYF
TRBV5-6	-	TRBJ2-3	-	TGTGCCAGCAGCTACGGTCCAACTAGCACAGATACGCAGTATTTT	CASSYGPTSTDTQYF
TRBV18	many	TRBJ1-5	-	TGTGCCAGCTCACCACGGGGTGATAGCAATCAGCCCCAGCATTTT	CASSPRGDSNQPQHF
TRBV7-9	-	TRBJ1-2	-	TGTGCCAGCAGCTTAGCTGACAGGCTGAGAGGCTACACCTTC	CASSLADRLRGYTF
TRBV7-9	-	TRBJ2-4	-	TGTGCCAGCAGCTTAGGGACAGATCCCGCCGGAAACATTCAGTACTTC	CASSLGTDPAGNIQYF
TRBV4-3	-	TRBJ2-3	TRBD2	TGCGCCAGCAGCCAAGATAGGGCTAGCGGGGTGTTGGATACGCAGTATTTT	CASSQDRASGVLDTQYF
TRBV12-3/TRBV12-4	-	TRBJ1-4	-	TGTGCCAGCAGCAACACGCGGGGTTATGAAAAACTGTTTTTT	CASSNTRGYEKLFF
TRBV27	-	TRBJ2-2	-	TGTGCCAGCACTAACAGGGTGAACACCGGGGAGCTGTTTTTT	CASTNRVNTGELFF
TRBV29-1	many	TRBJ2-7	TRBD2	TGCAGCGTTATCTACGGCGGGAGGGGCGAGCAGTACTTC	CSVIYGGRGEQYF
TRBV2	many	TRBJ1-4	TRBD1	TGTGCCAGCAGAATGACAGGGAGCGGGGAGAAACTGTTTTTT	CASRMTGSGEKLFF
TRBV7-9	few	TRBJ2-7	TRBD2	TGTGCCAGCAGTCTCCCTTCCGGGGGGTACTCCTACGAGCAGTACTTC	CASSLPSGGYSYEQYF
TRBV19	-	TRBJ1-4	TRBD1	TGTGCCAGTAGTCCCTCGACACAGGGGTCGAATGAAAAACTGTTTTTT	CASSPSTQGSNEKLFF
TRBV13	-	TRBJ2-1	TRBD2	TGTGCCAGCAGCTCCGGGACTAGCGCGCTCTACAATGAGCAGTTCTTC	CASSSGTSALYNEQFF
TRBV27	few	TRBJ1-5	-	TGTGCCAGCAGTTTATCGTCGTTTGGTCAGCCCCAGCATTTT	CASSLSSFGQPQHF
TRBV7-9	few	TRBJ2-5	-	TGTGCCAGCAGCGAGATGGGACTGGGAGAGACCCAGTACTTC	CASSEMGLGETQYF
TRBV6-2/TRBV6-3	-	TRBJ2-1	-	TGTGCCAGCAGTGCCCACCCCGGGACAACCTCCTCCTACAATGAGCAGTTCTTC	CASSAHPGTTSSYNEQFF
TRBV7-8	few	TRBJ2-7	-	TGTGCCAGCAGCTTAGAAGAATTCTCGGTCGACTACGAGCAGTACTTC	CASSLEEFSVDYEQYF
TRBV20-1	-	TRBJ2-1	-	TGCAGTGCTAGAGGGGTGGGGGTCTCCTACAATGAGCAGTTCTTC	CSARGVGVSYNEQFF
TRBV27	-	TRBJ1-5	-	TGTGCCAGCAGTCCCACCCCCGGGTCAAATCAGCCCCAGCATTTT	CASSPTPGSNQPQHF
TRBV20-1	-	TRBJ2-4	-	TGCAGTGCTAGTATAATCCAAAGGGCAATTCAGTACTTC	CSASIIQRAIQYF
TRBV4-1	few	TRBJ2-1	TRBD1	TGCGCCAGCAGCCACAAGCAGGGGGCATACAATGAGCAGTTCTTC	CASSHKQGAYNEQFF
TRBV4-3	-	TRBJ2-3	-	TGCGCCAGCAGCCAAGAAAGGGACGACAGTTCCACGCAGTATTTT	CASSQERDDSSTQYF
TRBV11-3	many	TRBJ2-5	-	TGTGCCAGCAGCTTACGGGGGAAAGAGACCCAGTACTTC	CASSLRGKETQYF
TRBV5-1	-	TRBJ2-7	-	TGCGCCAGCAGCCGGGAGGACAGGCCCTACGAGCAGTACTTC	CASSREDRPYEQYF
TRBV5-6	many	TRBJ2-3	-	TGTGCCAGCAGCTTGGCTCTCAGCACAGATACGCAGTATTTT	CASSLALSTDTQYF
TRBV15	few	TRBJ1-6	-	TGTGCCACCAGCAGAGATACGCCGGGACTCTCCAATTCACCCCTCCACTTT	CATSRDTPGLSNSPLHF
TRBV28	-	TRBJ2-7	TRBD2	TGTGCCAGCAGTTTTCTAGCGGGGGAAGAATGCGAGCAGTACTTC	CASSFLAGEECEQYF
TRBV15	-	TRBJ1-5	-	TGTGCCACCAGCAGAGACAGCCTCAATCAGCCCCAGCATTTT	CATSRDSLNQPQHF
TRBV7-8	many	TRBJ2-2	-	TGTGCCAGCAGCCTGGATGCGGGCCAGGGTAACACCGGGGAGCTGTTTTTT	CASSLDAGQGNTGELFF
TRBV20-1	-	TRBJ2-6	-	TGCAGTGCTAGAGAAAACCTGGGGGCCAACGTCCTGACTTTC	CSARENLGANVLTF
TRBV27	-	TRBJ1-5	-	TGTGCCAGCAGTTTATCCCACGGGGCGGGCTCCCAGCATTTT	CASSLSHGAGSQHF
TRBV4-1	-	TRBJ2-2	TRBD1	TGCGCCAGCAGCCAGTGGACAGGGGGCTACACCGGGGAGCTGTTTTTT	CASSQWTGGYTGELFF
TRBV4-1	-	TRBJ2-7	-	TGCGCCAGCAGCCCGACTGTTCTGTCGGGGCAGTACTTC	CASSPTVLSGQYF